This T cell receptor beta chain came from a study of T cells in Graves' hyperthyroidism and ophthalmopathy. RNA transcripts gave rise to amplified TCR beta CDR3 regions. Researchers ran a first-round RT-PCR on the TCR CDR3 using the HTBI primer set. TCRdb recomputed calls from the multiplex PCR reads with MiXCR, one row per CDR3 protein. The data contain roughly 200,000 distinct CDR3 sequences, about 17% of them singletons. Study-level results: Clonotypes that were expanded in thyroid above 0.001 mostly appeared in blood too.

Stable Graves' hyperthyroidism denoted no ophthalmopathy progression over 18 months. Not enrolled were patients with uncontrolled infection, other autoimmune disease, pregnancy or lactation. The CDR3 has 14 amino acids. The V and J ends lost 4 bases and 2 bases, in that order; junction bases with no gene match: 2. Germline CDR1 MDHEN, CDR2 SYDVKM. This clonotype was seen a handful of times. The antigen is undetermined. A much larger clone sits a single nucleotide away, making a read error possible. The specimen sequenced was blood. V gene TRBV28 combines with J gene TRBJ1-3; 7 bases are a match to TRBD1. The receptor's source is a man in his forties with Graves' hyperthyroidism. The CDR3 nucleotides read TGTGCCAGCAGTTGGGACAGAACTGGAAACACCATATATTTT. Protein sequence: CASSWDRTGNTIYF.